The rows below give T cell receptor beta chains drawn from one sample of a study of cytomegalovirus exposure and HLA in healthy donors. Some clones are missing from TCRdb's copy, which holds only in-frame ones; the method was immunoSEQ multiplex PCR. The repertoire holds about 110,000 clones, roughly 13% seen once, with more than 15% in the top ten. Sequencing was performed on PBMCs. These receptors were taken from a man aged 35-49 years in good health and CMV-seropositive. Each CDR3 is given with its conserved first and last residue. Each record gives: J gene, D gene, clone size, V gene, CDR3 DNA, CDR3 protein. A D gene is named only where the DNA matches it firmly. The listing skips clone size in some rows; elsewhere it reads once, few, many or a size class.

j_gene: TRBJ2-2
d_gene: NA
abundance: few
v_gene: TRBV7-2
CDR3nt: TGTGCCAGTCCCGAGCGGAGGGGGCGGACCGGGGAGCTGTTTTTT
CDR3aa: CASPERRGRTGELFF

j_gene: TRBJ2-2
d_gene: TRBD2
abundance: NA
v_gene: TRBV25-1
CDR3nt: TGTGCCAGCAGTGACGCGGGAGTATGGGACGGGGAGCTGTTTTTT
CDR3aa: CASSDAGVWDGELFF

j_gene: TRBJ2-5
d_gene: TRBD2
abundance: NA
v_gene: TRBV7-6
CDR3nt: TGTGCCAGCAGCCTTCGGGGCACGGGGGGAGAGACCCAGTACTTC
CDR3aa: CASSLRGTGGETQYF

j_gene: TRBJ1-2
d_gene: NA
abundance: NA
v_gene: TRBV15
CDR3nt: TGTGCCACCAGCAGAGAACTATCGACAGAGACTAACTATGGCTACACCTTC
CDR3aa: CATSRELSTETNYGYTF

j_gene: TRBJ2-5
d_gene: TRBD1
abundance: few
v_gene: TRBV7-7
CDR3nt: TGTGCTAGCAGCACCCACTTGGGACAGGGGATAGAGACCCAGTACTTC
CDR3aa: CASSTHLGQGIETQYF

j_gene: TRBJ2-7
d_gene: TRBD1
abundance: NA
v_gene: TRBV7-2
CDR3nt: TGTGCCAGCAGCTTAGCGCTCAGTCAGGGGGCTCGGGAGCAGTACTTC
CDR3aa: CASSLALSQGAREQYF

j_gene: TRBJ1-5
d_gene: TRBD1
abundance: NA
v_gene: TRBV15
CDR3nt: TGTGCCACCGAGACAGGGGGAGTTACGGGTGAGCCCCAGCATTTT
CDR3aa: CATETGGVTGEPQHF

j_gene: TRBJ2-5
d_gene: NA
abundance: few
v_gene: TRBV5-1
CDR3nt: TGCGCCAGCAGCCCTAGCGTGTCGGAGACCCAGTACTTC
CDR3aa: CASSPSVSETQYF

j_gene: TRBJ1-4
d_gene: TRBD1
abundance: few
v_gene: TRBV4-2
CDR3nt: TGTGCCAGCAGCCTGGCAGGGGGCGCGGCGGTGGGGGAAAAACTGTTTTTT
CDR3aa: CASSLAGGAAVGEKLFF

j_gene: TRBJ2-7
d_gene: NA
abundance: NA
v_gene: TRBV7-2
CDR3nt: TGTGCCAGCAGCTCCCGGGCCGCGGGGTCCTACGAGCAGTACTTC
CDR3aa: CASSSRAAGSYEQYF

j_gene: TRBJ2-1
d_gene: TRBD2
abundance: NA
v_gene: TRBV4-1
CDR3nt: TGCGCCAGCACCACGCGGGGGGTCTCCTACAATGAGCAGTTCTTC
CDR3aa: CASTTRGVSYNEQFF

j_gene: TRBJ2-7
d_gene: TRBD2
abundance: NA
v_gene: TRBV6-1
CDR3nt: TGTGCCAGCAGTGAAACGAGGGCTAGCGGGAGCCACGAGCAGTACTTC
CDR3aa: CASSETRASGSHEQYF

j_gene: TRBJ2-7
d_gene: TRBD1
abundance: few
v_gene: TRBV11-2
CDR3nt: TGTGCCAGCAGCCATCGGGACAGGAAGGCCTACGAGCAGTACTTC
CDR3aa: CASSHRDRKAYEQYF

j_gene: TRBJ2-7
d_gene: TRBD1
abundance: NA
v_gene: TRBV28
CDR3nt: TGTGCCAGCAGTTTAACAGGGGAATACGAGCAGTACTTC
CDR3aa: CASSLTGEYEQYF

j_gene: TRBJ1-2
d_gene: NA
abundance: NA
v_gene: TRBV7-9
CDR3nt: TGTGCCAGCAGCTTACCTGTTCCGGAGGATGGCTACACCTTC
CDR3aa: CASSLPVPEDGYTF

j_gene: TRBJ1-1
d_gene: NA
abundance: few
v_gene: TRBV6-1
CDR3nt: TGTGCCAGCAGTCCAACGTGGTCGAGGACTGAAGCTTTCTTT
CDR3aa: CASSPTWSRTEAFF

j_gene: TRBJ1-2
d_gene: NA
abundance: few
v_gene: TRBV10-3
CDR3nt: TGTGCCATCAGTGAGACGTGGGGCCGCTATGGCTACACCTTC
CDR3aa: CAISETWGRYGYTF

j_gene: TRBJ2-3
d_gene: TRBD1
abundance: NA
v_gene: TRBV27
CDR3nt: TGTGCCAGCAAAACAGGGGCAGATACGCAGTATTTT
CDR3aa: CASKTGADTQYF

j_gene: TRBJ1-1
d_gene: NA
abundance: NA
v_gene: TRBV11-2
CDR3nt: TGTGCCAGCAGCTTCGGGAACACTGAAGCTTTCTTT
CDR3aa: CASSFGNTEAFF

j_gene: TRBJ2-1
d_gene: NA
abundance: NA
v_gene: TRBV29-1
CDR3nt: TGCAGCGTTGACCCCCGAGGAGGGAGCGGGTATAATGAGCAGTTCTTC
CDR3aa: CSVDPRGGSGYNEQFF

j_gene: TRBJ1-4
d_gene: NA
abundance: NA
v_gene: TRBV5-1
CDR3nt: TGCGCCAGCAGCTTGGCCCGACAGGATTATGAAAAACTGTTTTTT
CDR3aa: CASSLARQDYEKLFF

j_gene: TRBJ1-4
d_gene: TRBD1
abundance: few
v_gene: TRBV9
CDR3nt: TGTGCCAGCAGCGTAGCCCCGACAGGGAAGGAAAAACTGTTTTTT
CDR3aa: CASSVAPTGKEKLFF

j_gene: TRBJ1-5
d_gene: TRBD1
abundance: NA
v_gene: TRBV10-2
CDR3nt: TGCGCCAGCAGCGCGCTTGGACAGGGCAATCAGCCCCAGCATTTT
CDR3aa: CASSALGQGNQPQHF

j_gene: TRBJ2-4
d_gene: TRBD2
abundance: few
v_gene: TRBV7-9
CDR3nt: TGTGCCAGCAGCTTAGGCTCTGGGGAGGGGTCGCAAAAATACATTCAGTACTTC
CDR3aa: CASSLGSGEGSQKYIQYF

j_gene: TRBJ1-1
d_gene: TRBD1
abundance: NA
v_gene: TRBV19
CDR3nt: TGTGCCAGTAGGGACGACAGGGCGAACACTGAAGCTTTCTTT
CDR3aa: CASRDDRANTEAFF

j_gene: TRBJ1-5
d_gene: TRBD1
abundance: NA
v_gene: TRBV5-5
CDR3nt: TGTGCCAGCAGCTTGGAGTTGGGGACAGTGAGCAATCAGCCCCAGCATTTT
CDR3aa: CASSLELGTVSNQPQHF

j_gene: TRBJ2-1
d_gene: NA
abundance: few
v_gene: TRBV6-5
CDR3nt: TGTGCCAGCAGTTTAGACTCCTACAATGAGCAGTTCTTC
CDR3aa: CASSLDSYNEQFF

j_gene: TRBJ1-2
d_gene: TRBD1
abundance: few
v_gene: TRBV18
CDR3nt: TGTGCCAGCTCACCCAGGACAGGGGGCGGCGGTGGCTACACCTTC
CDR3aa: CASSPRTGGGGGYTF

j_gene: TRBJ1-3
d_gene: NA
abundance: NA
v_gene: TRBV30
CDR3nt: TGTGCCTGGAGTGTAATGGACTCAAGCACTGGAAACACCATATATTTT
CDR3aa: CAWSVMDSSTGNTIYF

j_gene: TRBJ2-1
d_gene: TRBD2
abundance: few
v_gene: TRBV6-1
CDR3nt: TGTGCCAGCAGGGAAGGACTAGCGGGAGTTTTTGAGCAGTTCTTC
CDR3aa: CASREGLAGVFEQFF

j_gene: TRBJ1-2
d_gene: NA
abundance: NA
v_gene: TRBV11-2
CDR3nt: TGTGCCAGCAGCTTAGAGTTAGGAGACTACTATGGCTACACCTTC
CDR3aa: CASSLELGDYYGYTF

j_gene: TRBJ2-2
d_gene: NA
abundance: NA
v_gene: TRBV6-1
CDR3nt: TGTGCCAGCAGCCCTTACAAGGGAGCTGACGGGGAGCTGTTTTTT
CDR3aa: CASSPYKGADGELFF

j_gene: TRBJ2-3
d_gene: TRBD2
abundance: NA
v_gene: TRBV7-7
CDR3nt: TGTGCTAGCAGCCCTGGTAGCGGGAGAACAGATACGCAGTATTTT
CDR3aa: CASSPGSGRTDTQYF

j_gene: TRBJ2-5
d_gene: NA
abundance: NA
v_gene: TRBV5-1
CDR3nt: TGCGCCAGCAGCAGAACAGGCCCCCAAGAGACCCAGTACTTC
CDR3aa: CASSRTGPQETQYF

j_gene: TRBJ1-3
d_gene: TRBD1
abundance: NA
v_gene: TRBV4-1
CDR3nt: TGCGCCAGCAGCCAAGACTCCAGGGGGAACACCATATATTTT
CDR3aa: CASSQDSRGNTIYF

j_gene: TRBJ2-7
d_gene: TRBD1
abundance: NA
v_gene: TRBV28
CDR3nt: TGTGCCACTGCCCTGGGACAGGTCTACGAGCAGTACTTC
CDR3aa: CATALGQVYEQYF

j_gene: TRBJ2-5
d_gene: NA
abundance: NA
v_gene: TRBV7-8
CDR3nt: TGTGCCAGCAGCTTAAGGCAGGGGAATTGGGAGACCCAGTACTTC
CDR3aa: CASSLRQGNWETQYF

j_gene: TRBJ1-2
d_gene: NA
abundance: NA
v_gene: TRBV18
CDR3nt: TGTGCCAGCTCCCTGGACACGAACTATGGCTACACCTTC
CDR3aa: CASSLDTNYGYTF

j_gene: TRBJ2-1
d_gene: TRBD1
abundance: few
v_gene: TRBV5-1
CDR3nt: TGCGCCAGCAGCTCTACAGGGGACAGCTCCTACAATGAGCAGTTCTTC
CDR3aa: CASSSTGDSSYNEQFF

j_gene: TRBJ2-7
d_gene: NA
abundance: NA
v_gene: TRBV10-1
CDR3nt: TGCGCCAGCAGTGAGTCCTCTAGCGTGATCTACGAGCAGTACTTC
CDR3aa: CASSESSSVIYEQYF